This TCR beta chain was observed in a study of blood T cells in healthy people across ages. Turning to the study itself: For every two T cells, template switching captured about one barcoded beta molecule.

The length of the CDR3 is 11 residues. The ends were cut back, 8 bases at V and 4 bases at J, with 12 bases in the middle. The V gene's germline CDR1 is GTSNPN and CDR2 SVGIG (reference sequence). The authors ran a second PCR of roughly 6 to 12 cycles using a sample-barcoded 5' primer and a J-beta primer mix. Using its own MiXCR run on the 5' RACE reads, TCRdb lists one record per CDR3 protein. The table lists under 2 million distinct CDR3 sequences, about 35% of them singletons. Sample: blood. This chain uses TRBV30 with TRBJ2-7; D perhaps matches TRBD2 (6 bases). This receptor was identified in a woman between 25 and 40 years old in good health. The CDR3 DNA sequence: TGTGCCCGGGGACTTGGTTACGAGCAGTACTTC. Translating gives CARGLGYEQYF.